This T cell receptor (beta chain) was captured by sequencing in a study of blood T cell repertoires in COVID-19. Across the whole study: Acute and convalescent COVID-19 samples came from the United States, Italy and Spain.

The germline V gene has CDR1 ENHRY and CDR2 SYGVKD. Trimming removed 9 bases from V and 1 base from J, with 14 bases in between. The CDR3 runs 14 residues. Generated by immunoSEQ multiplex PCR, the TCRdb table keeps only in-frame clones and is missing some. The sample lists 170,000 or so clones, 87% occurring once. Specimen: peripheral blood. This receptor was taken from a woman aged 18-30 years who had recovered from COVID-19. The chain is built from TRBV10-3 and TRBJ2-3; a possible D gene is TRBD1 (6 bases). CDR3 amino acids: CAIKQGVGTDTQYF. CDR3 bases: TGTGCCATAAAACAGGGTGTAGGCACAGATACGCAGTATTTT.